A selection of T cell receptor beta chains follows, all from one sample in a study of T cells after posttransplantation cyclophosphamide. Repertoires were generated with immunoSEQ multiplex PCR, while TCRdb's copy carries only in-frame clones and drops some. The table lists around 10,000 clones, no singletons, with around 14% in the top ten. Source: PBMCs, taken after allogeneic stem cell transplant with posttransplant cyclophosphamide. Source of these receptors: a female patient aged 35 to 55 who received an allogeneic stem cell transplant from a related donor, was CMV-positive, and had no GVHD. Some of the T cells might come from the graft donor. The CDR3 runs from the conserved cysteine through the conserved F or W. Fields, in order: V gene, D gene, clone size, J gene, CDR3 protein, CDR3 DNA. The D gene is left open where the match is weak. The size of a clone is reported for some rows only, either as once, few or many, or as a class for expanded clones.

TRBV5-4	-	many	TRBJ1-1	CASSLGMHVAVGTEAFF	TGTGCCAGCAGCTTGGGGATGCACGTCGCGGTCGGCACTGAAGCTTTCTTT
TRBV10-3	-	many	TRBJ1-2	CAIRLSLTGNDGYTF	TGTGCCATCAGGCTTAGTTTAACAGGGAACGATGGCTACACCTTC
TRBV10-2	-	many	TRBJ1-5	CASSEPSQGTFNQPQHF	TGCGCCAGCAGTGAGCCCTCCCAGGGTACCTTCAATCAGCCCCAGCATTTT
TRBV5-1	-	many	TRBJ2-1	CASSYRGGSSYNEQFF	TGCGCCAGCAGCTACAGGGGAGGATCCTCCTACAATGAGCAGTTCTTC
TRBV4-1	-	many	TRBJ1-1	CASSQDAVVDTEAFF	TGCGCCAGCAGCCAAGATGCGGTTGTAGACACTGAAGCTTTCTTT
TRBV9	TRBD2	many	TRBJ2-1	CASSPQAASGSGEQFF	TGTGCCAGCAGCCCCCAAGCGGCTAGCGGGTCGGGTGAGCAGTTCTTC
TRBV7-6	-	many	TRBJ2-3	CASREAASTDTQYF	TGTGCCAGCAGGGAGGCAGCTAGCACAGATACGCAGTATTTT
TRBV5-8	TRBD1	many	TRBJ2-4	CASSVKGAGAKNIQYF	TGTGCCAGCTCCGTTAAGGGGGCGGGAGCCAAAAACATTCAGTACTTC
TRBV4-1	-	many	TRBJ2-7	CASSQTEAYEQYF	TGCGCCAGCAGCCAAACTGAGGCCTACGAGCAGTACTTC
TRBV7-9	TRBD2	many	TRBJ2-4	CASSSLAGNIQYF	TGTGCCAGCAGTTCACTAGCGGGGAACATTCAGTACTTC
TRBV4-1	TRBD1	many	TRBJ1-2	CASSQAGGLENYGYTF	TGCGCCAGCAGCCAAGCAGGGGGACTCGAGAACTATGGCTACACCTTC
TRBV5-1	-	medium-sized	TRBJ1-2	CASSLDRFGGYTF	TGCGCCAGCAGCTTGGACAGGTTCGGAGGCTACACCTTC
TRBV7-8	TRBD2	many	TRBJ2-2	CASSATSGGLNTGELFF	TGTGCCAGCAGCGCGACTAGCGGGGGACTGAACACCGGGGAGCTGTTTTTT
TRBV27	TRBD1	many	TRBJ1-1	CASSLRDRGSEAFF	TGTGCCAGCAGTTTGAGGGACAGGGGCAGTGAAGCTTTCTTT
TRBV30	-	many	TRBJ2-3	CAWRHLPRGLSTDTQYF	TGTGCCTGGAGACACCTACCCAGGGGCCTTAGCACAGATACGCAGTATTTT
TRBV4-2	-	many	TRBJ2-7	CASSPQGGVLSYEQYF	TGTGCCAGCAGCCCGCAGGGGGGAGTTCTATCCTACGAGCAGTACTTC
TRBV2	-	many	TRBJ1-5	CASSEQGRSNQPQHF	TGTGCCAGCAGTGAACAGGGTCGTAGCAATCAGCCCCAGCATTTT
TRBV2	-	many	TRBJ1-2	CASSPFRGYTF	TGTGCCAGCAGTCCTTTCCGGGGCTACACCTTC
TRBV29-1	TRBD1	-	TRBJ2-2	CSVATGYTGELFF	TGCAGCGTGGCGACAGGGTACACCGGGGAGCTGTTTTTT
TRBV25-1	-	-	TRBJ1-1	CASSEGITRATEAFF	TGTGCCAGCAGTGAAGGCATCACCAGGGCCACTGAAGCTTTCTTT
TRBV5-4	TRBD2	many	TRBJ2-3	CASSVRLAGVGADTQYF	TGTGCCAGCAGCGTGAGGCTAGCGGGAGTGGGCGCAGATACGCAGTATTTT
TRBV30	-	many	TRBJ1-5	CAWSTSSNQPQHF	TGTGCCTGGAGTACTTCGAGCAATCAGCCCCAGCATTTT